The entry that follows covers one T cell receptor beta chain sequence. This sample also contains other DNA sequences that code for the same CDR3. Repertoires were generated with immunoSEQ multiplex PCR, while TCRdb's copy carries only in-frame clones and drops some. The sample holds 70,000 to 80,000 clones, 75% to 85% seen once. This sample was included in a study of blood T cell repertoires in COVID-19. The sequenced sample was peripheral blood. The TCR sequence derives from a man older than 75 with acute or convalescent COVID-19.

The CDR3 nucleotides read TGCGCCAGCAGTGATAGCGGGGGGCACGGAGAGACCCAGTACTTC. It codes for CASSDSGGHGETQYF. The V and J genes are TRBV5-1 and TRBJ2-5, with 10 bases matching TRBD2. This CDR3 spans 15 amino acids. From germline, CDR1 is SGHRS and CDR2 YFSETQ. J lost 4 bases, V lost 5 bases, and 8 bases had no gene match.